This T cell receptor (beta chain) was obtained from a study of blood T cell repertoires in COVID-19. For the study at large: The United States, Italy and Spain supplied acute and convalescent COVID-19 samples.

This CDR3 is 17 amino acids long. V lost 3 bases and J lost 3; bases outside the gene matches: 13. The germline V gene encodes CDR1 KGHSH and CDR2 LQKENI. Using immunoSEQ multiplex PCR, the repertoire was profiled, and TCRdb retains in-frame clones only, with some absent. Altogether around 200,000 clones are present, approximately 86% being singletons, with the ten largest covering about 9.3%. The sample comprised PBMCs or T cells enriched from blood (not recorded which). The TCR comes from a man aged 18 to 35 with acute COVID-19. The chain combines TRBV18 with TRBJ1-2; 7 bases match TRBD1. The CDR3 DNA reads as TGTGCCAGCTCACCTCAACTTGGACAGGACTGGGACTATGGCTACACCTTC. It is translated as CASSPQLGQDWDYGYTF.